A single sample gave rise to the 10 T cell receptor beta chains below, sequenced in a study of T cell repertoires in cytomegalovirus infection. These receptors have no known antigen. MiXCR, run by TCRdb on the reads, gives a single entry per CDR3 protein. This table holds about 480,000 distinct CDR3 sequences, around 35% found once. Sequences were derived from cultured PBMCs, sampled from culture after CMV antigen stimulation. The receptors stem from a human donor in good health (CMV status not recorded). Some clones in this sample may be carry-over from other donors' samples.

This clonotype was detected a few times. The chain combines TRBV7-8 with TRBJ2-3; TRBD2 agrees at 7 bases. Germline V gene data show CDR1 as SGHVS and CDR2 as FQNEAQ. The V segment lost 5 bases and the J segment 4 bases; nucleotides outside the gene matches: 12. This CDR3 comprises 16 residues. In nucleotides, the CDR3 is TGTGCCAGCAGCCCCCCCTACCCGGGAGGCCCAGATACGCAGTATTTT. Translation gives CASSPPYPGGPDTQYF.

The chain uses TRBV10-3 and TRBJ2-1; 8 bases are a match to TRBD2. V was pared by 8 bases and J by 6 bases, with 6 bases of the junction left unmatched. Per germline, CDR1 ENHRY and CDR2 SYGVKD. The CDR3 consists of 13 residues. CDR3 sequence (DNA): TGTGCCATCCGGGCGGGAGGACCCAATGAGCAGTTCTTC. This sequence encodes CAIRAGGPNEQFF.

The genes are TRBV28 and TRBJ2-7; no firm D call. Per the germline V gene, CDR1 is MDHEN and CDR2 is SYDVKM. The CDR3 has 16 residues. Trimming removed 1 base at V and 3 bases at J, with 16 bases between. The CDR3 is CASSLSGSIAGYEQYV. The DNA for the CDR3 is TGTGCCAGCAGTTTATCGGGCTCCATAGCAGGCTACGAGCAGTACGTC.

This clonotype has just a few counts. The V gene is TRBV7-2, the J gene TRBJ2-3; D is undetermined. This CDR3 has 12 residues. From germline, CDR1 is SGHTA and CDR2 FQGNSA. The V end was cut by 5 bases, the J end by 5 bases, with 8 bases between. The CDR3 spells CASSDPGDTQYF. The CDR3 DNA sequence: TGTGCCAGCAGCGATCCGGGAGATACGCAGTATTTT.

In this sample, this clonotype turned up once. This chain uses TRBV7-6 with TRBJ2-1; 13 bases line up with TRBD2. J gave up 6 bases and V 4 bases, and 6 bases lay outside the gene matches. CDR1 and CDR2 from the germline V gene are SGHVS and FNYEAQ. The CDR3 length is 16 residues. This chain's CDR3 is CASSSERTSGGNEQFF. CDR3 sequence (DNA): TGTGCCAGCAGCTCCGAGAGGACTAGCGGGGGCAATGAGCAGTTCTTC.

This sequence joins TRBV4-1 and TRBJ2-3; 7 bases are a match to TRBD2. V shed 3 bases, J shed 4 bases, and the junction held 16 bases outside the gene matches. There are 18 residues in the CDR3. From germline, CDR1 is MGHRA and CDR2 YSYEKL. The CDR3 DNA reads as TGCGCCAGCAGCCACGACCTAAAAGCGGGAACTTCATCAGATACGCAGTATTTT. It is translated as CASSHDLKAGTSSDTQYF.

This clonotype was seen only a few times. This rearrangement joins TRBV7-2 to TRBJ2-7; 12 bases map to TRBD2. Germline loops: CDR1 SGHTA, CDR2 FQGNSA. The CDR3 length is 16 residues. Germline trimming cut 1 base from V and 1 base from J; bases unmatched to any gene: 2. The CDR3 region has the DNA TGTGCCAGCAGCTTAGAGGGGACTAGCGGGTCCTACGAGCAGTACGTC. It is translated as CASSLEGTSGSYEQYV.

In its sample, this clonotype was seen a few times. The chain couples TRBV7-2 to TRBJ2-1; D is tentatively TRBD1 or TRBD2 (5 bases each). With 5 bases removed from V and 7 bases from J, the gap between germline ends came to 15 bases. CDR1 and CDR2 from the germline V gene are SGHTA and FQGNSA. There are 14 residues in the CDR3. CDR3 coding DNA: TGTGCCAGCAGCCCGAGGGACCCCGGGAATGAGCAGTTCTTC. This gives the protein CASSPRDPGNEQFF.

This clonotype has only a few counts. The V call is TRBV7-9, the J call TRBJ2-5, with D perhaps matching TRBD2 (5 bases). Germline V gene lookup returns CDR1 SEHNR and CDR2 FQNEAQ (reference sequence). Trimming stripped 3 bases from V and 2 bases from J, with 10 bases between. This CDR3 is 14 amino acids long. The CDR3: CASSFQTTQETQYF. CDR3 DNA: TGTGCCAGCAGCTTCCAGACTACTCAAGAGACCCAGTACTTC.

The table lists this clonotype with a few counts. The V call is TRBV19, the J call TRBJ2-1; D is unclear. CDR3 size: 13 residues. V lost 9 bases and J 2 bases, leaving 11 bases between the germline ends. Germline V gene lookup returns CDR1 LNHDA and CDR2 SQIVND (reference sequence). CDR3 nucleotides: TGTGCCAGCACGACGGCCACCTACAATGAGCAGTTCTTC. As protein: CASTTATYNEQFF.